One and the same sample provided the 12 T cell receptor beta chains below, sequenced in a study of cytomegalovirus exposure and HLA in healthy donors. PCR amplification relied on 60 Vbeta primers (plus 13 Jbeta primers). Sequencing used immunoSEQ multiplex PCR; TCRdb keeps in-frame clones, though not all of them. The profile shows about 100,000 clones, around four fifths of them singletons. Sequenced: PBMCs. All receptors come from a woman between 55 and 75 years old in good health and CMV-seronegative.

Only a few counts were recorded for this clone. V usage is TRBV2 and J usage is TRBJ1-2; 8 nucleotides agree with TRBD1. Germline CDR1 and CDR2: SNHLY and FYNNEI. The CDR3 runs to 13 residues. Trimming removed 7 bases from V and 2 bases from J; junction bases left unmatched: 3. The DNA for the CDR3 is TGTGCCAGCAAGGACAGGGCGAACTATGGCTACACCTTC. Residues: CASKDRANYGYTF.

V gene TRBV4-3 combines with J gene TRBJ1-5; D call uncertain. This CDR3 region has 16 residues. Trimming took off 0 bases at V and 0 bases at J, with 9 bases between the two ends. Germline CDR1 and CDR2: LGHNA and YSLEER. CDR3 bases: TGCGCCAGCAGCCAAGATCGGGGAATTAGCAATCAGCCCCAGCATTTT. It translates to CASSQDRGISNQPQHF.

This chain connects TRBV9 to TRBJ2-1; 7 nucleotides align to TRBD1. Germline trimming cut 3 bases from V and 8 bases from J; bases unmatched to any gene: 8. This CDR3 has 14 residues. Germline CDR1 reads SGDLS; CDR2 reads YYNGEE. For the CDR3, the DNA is TGTGCCAGCAGCGGCAGGGGGATAGTAGATGAGCAGTTCTTC. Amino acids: CASSGRGIVDEQFF. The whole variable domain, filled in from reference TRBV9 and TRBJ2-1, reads DSGVTQTPKHLITATGQRVTLRCSPRSGDLSVYWYQQSLDQGLQFLIQYYNGEERAKGNILERFSAQQFPDLHSELNLSSLELGDSALYFCASSGRGIVDEQFFGPGTRLTVL.

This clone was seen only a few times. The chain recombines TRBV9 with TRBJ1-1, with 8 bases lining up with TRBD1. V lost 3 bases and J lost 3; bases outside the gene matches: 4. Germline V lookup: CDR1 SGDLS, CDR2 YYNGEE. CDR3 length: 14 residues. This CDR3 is CASSGGQEYTEAFF. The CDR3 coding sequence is TGTGCCAGCAGCGGGGGACAGGAATACACTGAAGCTTTCTTT.

The CDR3 DNA is TGCGCCAGCAGCCAACAACCCGGGACTATCGGCGAGACCCAGTACTTC. Translation gives CASSQQPGTIGETQYF. The gene calls are TRBV4-3 and TRBJ2-5; 7 bases are a match to TRBD2. The length of the CDR3 is 16 residues. J was trimmed by 5 bases and V by 2 bases; bases with no gene match: 11. Germline V gives CDR1 LGHNA, CDR2 YSLEER.

The CDR3 DNA reads TGTGCCAGCAGTCCCAAGATGGAGTACGAGCAGTACTTC. It is translated as CASSPKMEYEQYF. This rearrangement joins TRBV6-6 to TRBJ2-7; D is undetermined. Germline lookup yields CDR1 MNHNY and CDR2 SVGAGI (reference sequence). This CDR3 spans 13 amino acids. Between the trimmed V and J ends, which lost 5 bases and 4 bases, there was a span of 12 bases.

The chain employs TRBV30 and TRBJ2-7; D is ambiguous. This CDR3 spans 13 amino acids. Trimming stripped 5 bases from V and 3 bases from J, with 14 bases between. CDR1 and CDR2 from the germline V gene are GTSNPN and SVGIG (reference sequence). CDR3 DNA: TGTGCCTGGTCCGCCTCCGGGTTCTACGAGCAGTACTTC. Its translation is CAWSASGFYEQYF. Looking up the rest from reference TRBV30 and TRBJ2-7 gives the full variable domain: SQTIHQWPATLVQPVGSPLSLECTVEGTSNPNLYWYRQAAGRGLQLLFYSVGIGQISSEVPQNLSASRPQDRQFILSSKKLLLSDSGFYLCAWSASGFYEQYFGPGTRLTVT.

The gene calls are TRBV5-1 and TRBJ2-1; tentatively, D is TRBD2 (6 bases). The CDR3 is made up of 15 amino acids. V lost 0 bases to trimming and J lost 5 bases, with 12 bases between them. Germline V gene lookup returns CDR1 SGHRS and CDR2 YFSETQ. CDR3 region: CASSLGLGSDNEQFF. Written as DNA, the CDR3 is TGCGCCAGCAGCTTGGGACTAGGGTCCGACAATGAGCAGTTCTTC.

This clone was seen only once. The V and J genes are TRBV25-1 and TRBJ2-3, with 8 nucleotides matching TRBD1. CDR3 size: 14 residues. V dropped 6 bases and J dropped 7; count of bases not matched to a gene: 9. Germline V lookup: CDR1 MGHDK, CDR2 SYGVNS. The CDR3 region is CASSPGQALNTQYF. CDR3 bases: TGTGCCAGCAGCCCGGGACAGGCCTTGAATACGCAGTATTTT.

DNA for the CDR3: TGTGCCAGCAGCGCCGGGACAGGGTTTCGGGAGACCCAGTACTTC. Protein sequence: CASSAGTGFRETQYF. This chain uses TRBV9 with TRBJ2-5; 9 positions match TRBD1. V lost 3 bases to trimming and J lost 5 bases; unmatched junction nucleotides: 8. The CDR3 has 15 amino acids. Germline assignment: CDR1 SGDLS and CDR2 YYNGEE.

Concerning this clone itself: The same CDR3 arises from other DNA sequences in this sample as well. The CDR3 bases are TGTGCCAGCAGCTACAGAGAGATCACAGATACGCAGTATTTT. Translation gives CASSYREITDTQYF. V gene TRBV5-6 combines with J gene TRBJ2-3; D is uncertain. Trimming took off 3 bases at V and 2 bases at J, with 10 bases between the two ends. This CDR3 comprises 14 residues. Per germline, CDR1 SGHDT and CDR2 YYEEEE.

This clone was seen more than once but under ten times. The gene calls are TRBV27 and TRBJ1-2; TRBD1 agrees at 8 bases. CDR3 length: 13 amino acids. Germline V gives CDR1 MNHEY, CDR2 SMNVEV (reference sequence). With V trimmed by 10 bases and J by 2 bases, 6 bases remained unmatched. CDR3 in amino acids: CATQDRANYGYTF. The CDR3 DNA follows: TGTGCCACCCAGGACAGGGCCAACTATGGCTACACCTTC.